This T cell receptor (beta chain) was recorded in a study of shared clonotypes between healthy human individuals. Broader study findings: Having only a few donors restricted how much genetic and exposure-history diversity was captured. Large depth notwithstanding, sorted-subset sequencing proved incomplete by rarefaction.

In regard to this clone: Its specificity is not known.

The germline gives CDR1 MNHNS, CDR2 SASEGT. CDR3 length: 14 amino acids. V gave up 2 bases and J gave up 4 bases; unmatched junction bases: 3. Tens of thousands of T cell genomes, or about 200 ng DNA, went into the sorted-subset replicate PCRs. Only in-frame clones appear in the TCRdb table, and some are missing; sequencing was by immunoSEQ multiplex PCR. The sample yields fewer than 2.5 million clones, roughly 93% seen once. The chain links TRBV6-1 to TRBJ1-2; TRBD1 matches at 8 bases. Input material: naive CD4+ T cells from PBMCs. Subset specified: CD45RA+ positively selected. The TCR comes from a man younger than 30 in good health. Some clones in this sample may be carry-over from other donors' samples. The CDR3 region is CASSEQGARYGYTF. The CDR3 DNA reads as TGTGCCAGCAGTGAACAGGGGGCGCGCTATGGCTACACCTTC.